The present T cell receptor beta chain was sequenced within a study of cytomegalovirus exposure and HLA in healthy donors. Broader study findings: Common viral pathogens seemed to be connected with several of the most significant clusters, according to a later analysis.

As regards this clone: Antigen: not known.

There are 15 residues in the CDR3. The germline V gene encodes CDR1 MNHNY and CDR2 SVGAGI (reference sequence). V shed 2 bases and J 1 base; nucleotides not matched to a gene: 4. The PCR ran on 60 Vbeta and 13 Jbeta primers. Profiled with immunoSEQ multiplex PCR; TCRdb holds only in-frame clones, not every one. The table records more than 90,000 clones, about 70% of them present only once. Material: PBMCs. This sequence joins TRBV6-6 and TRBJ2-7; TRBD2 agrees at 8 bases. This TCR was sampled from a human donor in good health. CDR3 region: CASSYGAGGSYEQYF. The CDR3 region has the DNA TGTGCCAGCAGTTACGGGGCGGGGGGTTCCTACGAGCAGTACTTC.